One sample yielded the 8 T cell receptor beta chains listed below, sequenced in a study of PD-1 blockade in classical Hodgkin lymphoma. Some clones are missing from TCRdb's copy, which holds only in-frame ones; the method was immunoSEQ multiplex PCR. The data contain around 27,000 clones, approximately 90% of them singletons. Indicated time point: newly diagnosed, previously untreated cHL patient sample. The sample comprised peripheral blood mononuclear cells (PBMCs). The receptors here all came from a human donor with classical Hodgkin lymphoma.

The chain recombines TRBV5-1 with TRBJ2-1; 13 bases align to TRBD2. Per the germline V gene, CDR1 is SGHRS and CDR2 is YFSETQ. The trim removed 6 bases at V and 8 bases at J, leaving 8 bases unmatched. This CDR3 comprises 15 residues. The CDR3 is CASTEGLAGIDEQFF. The CDR3 DNA follows: TGCGCCAGCACCGAGGGACTAGCGGGAATTGATGAGCAGTTCTTC.

The rearrangement joins TRBV9 to TRBJ2-2; 8 nucleotides align to TRBD1. The germline CDR1 and CDR2 sequences are SGDLS and YYNGEE. Germline trimming cut 3 bases from V and 7 bases from J; bases unmatched to any gene: 5. There are 14 residues in the CDR3. CDR3 coding DNA: TGTGCCAGCAGCGAGACAGGGGTCGTCGGGGAGCTGTTTTTT. Translation: CASSETGVVGELFF.

This clone was seen just once. V gene TRBV5-1 combines with J gene TRBJ1-1; maybe TRBD1 (6 bases). This CDR3 has 17 amino acids. CDR1 is SGHRS, CDR2 YFSETQ, per germline. Deletions cut 2 bases from V and 5 bases from J, with 22 bases between. For the CDR3, the DNA is TGCGCCAGCAGCTTCAATATAGTGGGGGCGAGGGGGACTGAAGCTTTCTTT. Translation: CASSFNIVGARGTEAFF.

A few counts support this clone. At the DNA level, this CDR3 is encoded by other sequences in the same sample as well. The V and J genes are TRBV6-4 and TRBJ2-2; weak D call: TRBD2 (6 bases). Germline V CDR1 and CDR2: MRHNA, SNTAGT. V was cut by 0 bases and J by 0 bases, with 8 bases left in between. This CDR3 comprises 16 residues. CDR3 sequence: CASSDSGGTNTGELFF. The CDR3 DNA follows: TGTGCCAGCAGTGACTCGGGGGGAACGAACACCGGGGAGCTGTTTTTT.

V is TRBV5-1 and J is TRBJ1-4; TRBD1 might be the D (5 bases). The CDR3 extends over 15 amino acids. V was cut by 0 bases and J by 6 bases, with 12 bases left in between. Germline CDR1 SGHRS, CDR2 YFSETQ. The CDR3 is CASSLGGTGDEKLFF. CDR3 nucleotide sequence: TGCGCCAGCAGCTTGGGTGGCACAGGAGATGAAAAACTGTTTTTT.

The chain combines TRBV18 with TRBJ2-7; D is ambiguous. The CDR3 length is 13 residues. The germline gives CDR1 KGHSH, CDR2 LQKENI. V gave up 5 bases and J gave up 5 bases, with 13 bases separating them. This chain's CDR3 is CASSRKADHEQYF. The CDR3 DNA is TGTGCCAGCTCAAGGAAGGCCGACCACGAGCAGTACTTC.

V and J are TRBV6-1 and TRBJ2-5; D unresolved. This CDR3 region has 14 residues. Between the trimmed V and J ends, which lost 3 bases and 1 base, there was a span of 9 bases. CDR1 MNHNS and CDR2 SASEGT come from the germline V gene. CDR3 bases: TGTGCCAGCAGTGACTACGGATTCCAAGAGACCCAGTACTTC. Translating gives CASSDYGFQETQYF.

This clone showed up just once. The rearrangement links TRBV4-3 to TRBJ2-2; D is undetermined. CDR1 LGHNA and CDR2 YSLEER come from the germline V gene. CDR3 length: 16 residues. V was pared by 4 bases and J by 1 base, with 13 bases between. The CDR3 spells CASSPGRSWNTGELFF. The CDR3 region has the DNA TGCGCCAGCAGCCCAGGCCGGTCCTGGAACACCGGGGAGCTGTTTTTT.